These 6 T cell receptor beta chains were all obtained from the same sample, sequenced in a study of OX40 agonist ivuxolimab in advanced cancers. Assay: immunoSEQ multiplex PCR; the TCRdb copy retains only in-frame clones and omits some. Of approximately 99,000 clones in the sample, roughly 95% are singletons; the top ten hold around 2%. Here the sequenced sample was CD4+ or CD8+ T cells sorted from blood, taken in a trial of the OX40 agonist ivuxolimab. The origin of the receptors is an adult with an advanced solid tumor such as melanoma, head and neck, liver or kidney cancer.

This chain joins TRBV5-6 and TRBJ2-1; no clear D. V was cut by 1 base and J by 5 bases, with 7 bases left in between. The CDR3 has 13 residues. CDR1 SGHDT and CDR2 YYEEEE come from the germline V gene. The CDR3 loop is CASSLRRHNEQFF. The CDR3 DNA is TGTGCCAGCAGCTTGCGGCGCCACAATGAGCAGTTCTTC.

The chain combines TRBV5-4 with TRBJ2-7; possibly TRBD1 or TRBD2 for D (5 bases each). With 3 bases removed from V and 3 bases from J, the gap between germline ends came to 16 bases. This CDR3 is built from 15 residues. CDR1 is SGHNT, CDR2 YYREEE, per germline (reference sequence). The DNA for the CDR3 is TGTGCCAGCAGCTCGAGGGGCTCAGAGGTCTACGAGCAGTACTTC. Amino acid sequence: CASSSRGSEVYEQYF. The entire variable domain, with the rest obtained from reference TRBV5-4 and TRBJ2-7, is as follows: ETGVTQSPTHLIKTRGQQVTLRCSSQSGHNTVSWYQQALGQGPQFIFQYYREEENGRGNFPPRFSGLQFPNYSSELNVNALELDDSALYLCASSSRGSEVYEQYFGPGTRLTVT.

This rearrangement joins TRBV4-3 to TRBJ2-2; no clear D. CDR1 is LGHNA and CDR2 is YSLEER in the germline V gene. The CDR3 sequence is 15 residues long. The V and J ends lost 0 bases and 7 bases respectively, with 12 bases between them. The CDR3 here is CASSQDRKGHGELFF. The CDR3 DNA sequence: TGCGCCAGCAGCCAAGATAGAAAGGGTCACGGGGAGCTGTTTTTT.

Here the CDR3 DNA reads TGTGCCAGCAGCCAGGGGACAGCCGACGAGCAGTACTTC. This translates into CASSQGTADEQYF. The chain uses TRBV14 and TRBJ2-5, with 7 positions matching TRBD1. The DNA end is more similar to TRBJ2-7, so the J call may be wrong. Germline CDR1 SGHDN, CDR2 FVKESK. This CDR3 has 13 amino acids.

This chain joins TRBV6-5 and TRBJ1-1; maybe TRBD1 (6 bases). CDR1 is MNHEY, CDR2 SVGAGI, per germline. The germline V and J ends were trimmed by 6 bases and 2 bases, with 10 bases remaining between them. This CDR3 region has 13 residues. Here the CDR3 reads CASSPGANTEAFF. CDR3 sequence (DNA): TGTGCCAGCAGCCCAGGGGCCAACACTGAAGCTTTCTTT.

The chain is built from TRBV28 and TRBJ2-7, with D unclear. CDR3 length: 13 amino acids. V gave up 2 bases and J gave up 5 bases, with 10 bases separating them. Germline V lookup: CDR1 MDHEN, CDR2 SYDVKM. The CDR3 nucleotides read TGTGCCAGCAGTTTAGATAACGGCAACGAGCAGTACTTC. It yields the protein CASSLDNGNEQYF.